The clone carrying this T cell receptor (beta chain) was seen more than once but under ten times. Its antigen is not identified. The data are from a study of T cell repertoires in cytomegalovirus infection. Study in general: Carrying CMV and the relevant HLA type showed in public TCR beta signatures.

TCRdb recomputed calls from the reads with MiXCR, one row per CDR3 protein. Among fewer than 400,000 distinct CDR3 sequences listed, roughly 20% were seen once. Study outcomes and limitations: The ex vivo response was dominated by HLA-C-restricted CMV-specific TCR beta clonotypes. Cumulative frequency of public TCR beta families picked out carriers of CMV plus the relevant HLA.

The receptor was derived from a human donor in good health (CMV status not recorded). Some clones in this sample may be carry-over from other donors' samples. The sequenced material came from PBMCs.

The CDR3 sequence: CAISDRTAQETQYF. The CDR3 bases are TGTGCCATCAGTGACCGGACGGCCCAAGAGACCCAGTACTTC. The chain employs TRBV10-3 and TRBJ2-5; D ambiguous. This CDR3 has 14 amino acids. Trimming took 3 bases from V and 1 from J, leaving 9 bases between them. CDR1 and CDR2 (germline): ENHRY, SYGVKD.